The text below deals with one T cell receptor (beta chain). TCRdb's table, derived via immunoSEQ multiplex PCR, lists solely in-frame clones and lacks some. This table has approximately 150,000 clones, around 80% appearing once. This sample is drawn from a study of blood T cell repertoires in COVID-19. The germline V gene encodes CDR1 SGHRS and CDR2 YFSETQ. The CDR3 extends over 15 amino acids. J lost 9 bases, V lost 3 bases, and 11 bases had no gene match. The genes are TRBV5-1 and TRBJ1-1; 10 positions agree with TRBD1. The clonotype comes from a woman aged 45-65 years with acute or convalescent COVID-19. Sequenced input: peripheral blood. CDR3 region: CASSSPGQGPYKAFF. The CDR3 nucleotides are TGCGCCAGCAGCTCGCCGGGACAGGGGCCGTACAAAGCTTTCTTT.